One and the same sample provided the 25 T cell receptor beta chains below, sequenced in a study of monozygotic twins with inflammatory bowel disease. TCRdb reanalyzed the 5' RACE reads, giving one entry per CDR3 protein sequence and no DNA. The sample spans around 190,000 distinct CDR3 sequences; the ten largest clones claim roughly 1.5%. The sequenced sample was blood. These receptors all stem from a human donor with ulcerative colitis or Crohn's disease, or a healthy co-twin of an affected twin (not recorded which).

V usage is TRBV18 and J usage is TRBJ1-2. This CDR3 region has 15 residues. Looked up from germline, CDR1 is KGHSH and CDR2 is LQKENI. The CDR3 loop reads CASSRLGSFDYGYTF. The complete variable domain, with remaining parts taken from reference TRBV18 and TRBJ1-2, reads NAGVMQNPRHLVRRRGQEARLRCSPMKGHSHVYWYRQLPEEGLKFMVYLQKENIIDESGMPKERFSAEFPKEGPSILRIQQVVRGDSAAYFCASSRLGSFDYGYTFGSGTRLTVV.

The chain employs TRBV5-1 and TRBJ2-1; absent DNA, TCRdb's TRBD1 call cannot be checked. The CDR3 spans 14 residues. Germline CDR1 reads SGHRS; CDR2 reads YFSETQ. Here the CDR3 reads CASSLVGRDNEQFF. The full variable domain, with the rest looked up from reference TRBV5-1 and TRBJ2-1, is KAGVTQTPRYLIKTRGQQVTLSCSPISGHRSVSWYQQTPGQGLQFLFEYFSETQRNKGNFPGRFSGRQFSNSRSEMNVSTLELGDSALYLCASSLVGRDNEQFFGPGTRLTVL.

The rearrangement joins TRBV6-1 to TRBJ2-2; TCRdb indicates TRBD1, and absent DNA this call remains unverified. This CDR3 is 15 amino acids long. Germline loops: CDR1 MNHNS, CDR2 SASEGT. CDR3: CASSRGQGWTGELFF.

The V gene is TRBV5-1, the J gene TRBJ1-5; TCRdb picks TRBD1, but there is no DNA to check that call. Germline CDR1 SGHRS, CDR2 YFSETQ. CDR3 length: 14 residues. This chain's CDR3 is CASSLEGGSRPQHF.

The chain couples TRBV5-1 to TRBJ2-1; TCRdb gives TRBD1 as the D gene, but with no DNA this cannot be confirmed. This CDR3 is 13 amino acids long. Germline V gene lookup returns CDR1 SGHRS and CDR2 YFSETQ. CDR3 protein: CASSRALGDEQFF.

The chain has TRBV7-2 and TRBJ2-7. The CDR3 covers 13 residues. CDR1 is SGHTA, CDR2 FQGNSA, per germline. Here the CDR3 reads CASSLGILNEQYF.

The J gene is TRBJ2-2, the V gene TRBV19; TCRdb proposes TRBD2, but this gene call is untestable without DNA. Germline V lookup: CDR1 LNHDA, CDR2 SQIVND (reference sequence). This CDR3 is built from 16 residues. The CDR3 loop reads CASSATGPPNTGELFF.

This chain connects TRBV4-2 to TRBJ1-5; no DNA is available, so the TRBD1 call from TCRdb remains unchecked. The CDR3 length is 15 residues. Germline loops: CDR1 LGHNA, CDR2 YNFKEQ. CDR3 loop: CASSQEGQGGRPQHF.

This chain connects TRBV25-1 to TRBJ1-5; with no DNA, the TCRdb D assignment of TRBD1 cannot be verified. The germline V gene has CDR1 MGHDK and CDR2 SYGVNS. CDR3 length equals 14 residues. CDR3 sequence: CASSEDSRDQPQHF.

The chain is built from TRBV10-3 and TRBJ2-3; TCRdb gives TRBD1 as the D gene, but with no DNA this cannot be confirmed. The CDR3 is 15 amino acids. CDR1 ENHRY and CDR2 SYGVKD come from the germline V gene. This CDR3 reads CAISPGMAHTDTQYF.

This sequence joins TRBV6-5 and TRBJ1-1; TCRdb returns TRBD1, unconfirmable since there is no DNA. CDR1 is MNHEY and CDR2 is SVGAGI in the germline V gene. The CDR3 runs 15 residues. This CDR3 reads CASSYTGTGGWKAFF.

The CDR3 is CASSSGQGTEKLFF. The chain couples TRBV5-4 to TRBJ1-4; the TCRdb call, TRBD1, lacks DNA for checking. Germline lookup yields CDR1 SGHNT and CDR2 YYREEE (reference sequence). This CDR3 region has 14 residues.

The chain joins TRBV6-6 to TRBJ2-1; checking the TCRdb D call of TRBD2 is not possible without DNA. This CDR3 spans 12 amino acids. Germline V gives CDR1 MNHNY, CDR2 SVGAGI (reference sequence). CDR3 loop: CASSPLAREQFF.

This chain joins TRBV7-2 and TRBJ1-2; the D call from TCRdb, TRBD1, cannot be confirmed without DNA. The CDR3 length is 12 residues. The germline V gene has CDR1 SGHTA and CDR2 FQGNSA. The chain's CDR3 is CASSLEWGGYTF.

V is TRBV20-1 and J is TRBJ1-2; TCRdb's assignment of TRBD1 cannot be checked, as there is no DNA. CDR1 is DFQATT, CDR2 SNEGSKA, per germline (reference sequence). This CDR3 contains 19 residues. CDR3 sequence: CSATPVPGQRGPTNYGYTF.

J is TRBJ2-2 and V is TRBV5-1; TCRdb returns TRBD1, unconfirmable since there is no DNA. Germline assignment: CDR1 SGHRS and CDR2 YFSETQ. This CDR3 spans 16 amino acids. CDR3 sequence: CASNPFLAQGAGELFF.

The chain joins TRBV7-6 to TRBJ1-1. The CDR3 spans 13 residues. The germline gives CDR1 SGHVS, CDR2 FNYEAQ. The CDR3 spells CASSGEWGTEAFF.

The rearrangement uses TRBV20-1 and TRBJ1-2. The CDR3 has 13 residues. Per germline, CDR1 DFQATT and CDR2 SNEGSKA (reference sequence). The CDR3 sequence: CSAKNSLNYGYTF.

The chain combines TRBV7-9 with TRBJ1-1; the TCRdb D gene call, TRBD1, has no DNA to confirm it. The CDR3 covers 17 residues. Per the germline V gene, CDR1 is SEHNR and CDR2 is FQNEAQ (reference sequence). This chain's CDR3 is CASSLGGDLGRNTEAFF.

The chain carries TRBV5-1 and TRBJ1-1; TCRdb's D call of TRBD1 is untestable without DNA. Germline V gene sequence: CDR1 SGHRS, CDR2 YFSETQ. The CDR3 runs 15 residues. The CDR3 loop reads CASSLMTGANTEAFF.

V gene TRBV19 combines with J gene TRBJ2-2. Per the germline V gene, CDR1 is LNHDA and CDR2 is SQIVND (reference sequence). There are 12 residues in the CDR3. CDR3 amino acids: CASSMLYGELFF.

The chain uses TRBV3-1 and TRBJ1-5. CDR3 size: 14 residues. The germline V gene encodes CDR1 LGHDT and CDR2 YNNKEL (reference sequence). This CDR3 reads CASSPVLMNQPQHF.

The chain combines TRBV6-1 with TRBJ2-1; TCRdb's assignment of TRBD1 cannot be checked, as there is no DNA. Germline V gene lookup returns CDR1 MNHNS and CDR2 SASEGT. The CDR3 runs to 16 residues. The CDR3 region is CASSPGAGGPYNEQFF.

This chain connects TRBV18 to TRBJ1-3; TCRdb lists TRBD1, though no DNA is available to test this call. This CDR3 comprises 15 residues. Germline loops: CDR1 KGHSH, CDR2 LQKENI. CDR3 region: CASSSQGATGNTIYF. Drawing the rest from reference TRBV18 and TRBJ1-3, the complete variable domain is NAGVMQNPRHLVRRRGQEARLRCSPMKGHSHVYWYRQLPEEGLKFMVYLQKENIIDESGMPKERFSAEFPKEGPSILRIQQVVRGDSAAYFCASSSQGATGNTIYFGEGSWLTVV.

The J gene is TRBJ1-5, the V gene TRBV6-5. CDR3 length: 14 amino acids. The germline gives CDR1 MNHEY, CDR2 SVGAGI. The CDR3 spells CASSYAAANQPQHF.